One sample yielded the 19 T cell receptor beta chains listed below, sequenced in a study of neurological immune-mediated disorders. TCRdb ran MiXCR on the 5' RACE reads and lists one entry per CDR3 protein. The sample includes 45,000 to 65,000 distinct CDR3 sequences, around 3.4% of them seen just once. Sample: PBMCs. The receptors derive from a man aged 40-55 years with multiple sclerosis.

This clonotype was recorded at least ten times. The chain joins TRBV10-3 to TRBJ2-7, with D uncertain. V was cut by 3 bases and J by 3 bases, with 15 bases left in between. Germline CDR1 reads ENHRY; CDR2 reads SYGVKD. This CDR3 has 15 residues. As DNA, the CDR3 is TGTGCCATCAGTGAAGGCCTTTACCTCCTCTACGAGCAGTACTTC. Translation: CAISEGLYLLYEQYF.

This clonotype was seen at least ten times. V gene TRBV12-3 or TRBV12-4 combines with J gene TRBJ1-5, with D unresolved. V lost 4 bases, J lost 5 bases, and 9 bases lay in between. This CDR3 spans 13 amino acids. CDR3 sequence (DNA): TGTGCCAGCAGTTGGAGGTTCGATCAGCCCCAGCATTTT. Residues: CASSWRFDQPQHF.

Ten or more counts support this clonotype. V gene TRBV18 combines with J gene TRBJ1-5; D unresolved. Germline lookup yields CDR1 KGHSH and CDR2 LQKENI. Between the trimmed V and J ends, which lost 5 bases and 5 bases, there was a span of 10 bases. The CDR3 loop spans 13 amino acids. The CDR3 bases are TGTGCCAGCTCATCCGGACCTCATCAGCCCCAGCATTTT. Protein: CASSSGPHQPQHF.

This clonotype was seen repeatedly, ten times or more. The chain uses TRBV7-9 and TRBJ1-3; D may be TRBD1 (6 bases). This CDR3 comprises 18 residues. Trimming shortened V by 3 bases and J by 1 base, and 19 bases separated the two germline ends. Germline lookup yields CDR1 SEHNR and CDR2 FQNEAQ (reference sequence). The CDR3 spells CASSFNEGGGLSGNTIYF. CDR3 DNA sequence: TGTGCCAGCAGCTTCAACGAGGGAGGGGGGTTATCTGGAAACACCATATATTTT.

In its sample, this clonotype was seen a few times. Since a much larger clone is just one base distant, this may be a read error. The chain couples TRBV6-6 to TRBJ1-4, with D perhaps matching TRBD1 (5 bases). The CDR3 loop spans 12 amino acids. Germline CDR1 reads MNHNY; CDR2 reads SVGAGI (reference sequence). Trimming cost V 6 bases and J 7 bases, with 9 bases left between them. The CDR3 reads CASRERGEKLFF. CDR3 nucleotide sequence: TGTGCCAGCAGGGAAAGGGGTGAAAAACTGTTTTTT.

The chain couples TRBV29-1 to TRBJ2-6; D unresolved. The CDR3 contains 15 residues. Germline assignment: CDR1 SQVTM and CDR2 ANQGSEA. V dropped 7 bases and J dropped 0 bases, with 13 bases sitting between them. The CDR3 sequence is CSANYGSSGANVLTF. In DNA, the CDR3 is TGCAGCGCAAATTACGGTTCCTCTGGGGCCAACGTCCTGACTTTC.

This clonotype has at least ten counts. The chain carries TRBV28 and TRBJ2-1; 7 bases fit TRBD1. The CDR3 covers 15 residues. The J segment lost 10 bases and the V segment lost 7 bases, leaving 16 bases of the junction unmatched. Germline-derived CDR1 and CDR2 are MDHEN and SYDVKM. CDR3 residues: CASTTGTVTMIEQFF. CDR3 coding DNA: TGTGCCAGCACGACCGGGACAGTAACAATGATCGAGCAGTTCTTC.

This clonotype was detected ten times or more. J is TRBJ1-5 and V is TRBV6-5, with 7 bases aligning to TRBD1. V was pared by 4 bases and J by 3 bases, with 3 bases of the junction left unmatched. Germline assignment: CDR1 MNHEY and CDR2 SVGAGI. The CDR3 contains 14 residues. DNA of the CDR3: TGTGCCAGCAGTTTGGGACAGACCAATCAGCCCCAGCATTTT. Its translation: CASSLGQTNQPQHF.

This clonotype was picked up many times. V and J are TRBV15 and TRBJ1-5; no clear D gene. Trimming left V 0 bases short and J 4 bases short, with 7 bases between. The CDR3 extends over 14 amino acids. The germline CDR1 and CDR2 sequences are LNHNV and YYDKDF (reference sequence). This chain's CDR3 is CATSRDRGNQPQHF. The CDR3 DNA reads TGTGCCACCAGCAGAGATCGTGGTAATCAGCCCCAGCATTTT.

The table lists this clonotype with many counts. V usage is TRBV28 and J usage is TRBJ1-3; TRBD1 might be the D (5 bases). Germline V gene lookup returns CDR1 MDHEN and CDR2 SYDVKM. The CDR3 loop spans 16 amino acids. Trimming left V 6 bases short and J 3 bases short, with 18 bases between. CDR3 sequence (DNA): TGTGCCAGCAGGGAATCCGGGGGGTCTGGTGGAAACACCATATATTTT. Residues: CASRESGGSGGNTIYF. Using reference TRBV28 and TRBJ1-3 for the parts outside the CDR3, the full variable domain is DVKVTQSSRYLVKRTGEKVFLECVQDMDHENMFWYRQDPGLGLRLIYFSYDVKMKEKGDIPEGYSVSREKKERFSLILESASTNQTSMYLCASRESGGSGGNTIYFGEGSWLTVV.

This clonotype showed up many times. The CDR3 DNA sequence: TGCAGTGCACCCGACAGGTTTACGACCGGGGAGCTGTTTTTT. It specifies CSAPDRFTTGELFF. V is TRBV20-1 and J is TRBJ2-2, with a weak D call TRBD1 (6 bases). This CDR3 region has 14 residues. The germline CDR1 and CDR2 sequences are DFQATT and SNEGSKA (reference sequence). The V and J ends lost 6 bases and 5 bases respectively, with 16 bases between them.

This clonotype came up many times. This sequence joins TRBV30 and TRBJ2-2; no clear D. Between the trimmed V and J ends, which lost 1 base and 0 bases, there was a span of 9 bases. Germline V CDR1 and CDR2: GTSNPN, SVGIG (reference sequence). CDR3 size: 15 residues. CDR3 DNA: TGTGCCTGGAGTGCTCTAGGCGCGAACACCGGGGAGCTGTTTTTT. Protein: CAWSALGANTGELFF.

This clonotype came up many times. The chain combines TRBV14 with TRBJ2-5, with TRBD2 matching 11 bases. Looked up from germline, CDR1 is SGHDN and CDR2 is FVKESK. J gave up 5 bases and V 2 bases, and 7 bases lay outside the gene matches. The CDR3 has 16 amino acids. CDR3 sequence: CASSQLSSGGLETQYF. For the CDR3, the DNA is TGTGCCAGCAGCCAACTGTCTAGCGGGGGGTTGGAGACCCAGTACTTC.

Many counts were recorded for this clonotype. V gene TRBV4-2 combines with J gene TRBJ1-4; the match to TRBD1 covers 8 bases. CDR1 is LGHNA and CDR2 is YNFKEQ in the germline V gene. The CDR3 extends over 18 amino acids. V was clipped by 0 bases and J by 5 bases; unmatched bases: 11. CDR3 in amino acids: CASSQDLQGGSVNEKLFF. For the CDR3, the DNA is TGTGCCAGCAGCCAAGATCTACAGGGGGGAAGTGTGAATGAAAAACTGTTTTTT.

This clonotype was seen ten or more times. V and J are TRBV20-1 and TRBJ2-2; perhaps TRBD1 as D (6 bases). The length of the CDR3 is 14 residues. The V gene's germline CDR1 is DFQATT and CDR2 SNEGSKA (reference sequence). Trimming left V 1 base short and J 5 bases short, with 11 bases between. This CDR3 reads CSARGTEVTGELFF. The CDR3 DNA is TGCAGTGCTAGAGGGACAGAGGTTACCGGGGAGCTGTTTTTT.

This clonotype was counted at least ten times. The rearrangement joins TRBV6-1 to TRBJ2-2, with TRBD2 as a possible D gene (6 bases). The CDR3 has 14 amino acids. Germline lookup yields CDR1 MNHNS and CDR2 SASEGT. The germline V and J ends were trimmed by 1 base and 3 bases, with 6 bases remaining between them. CDR3 sequence (DNA): TGTGCCAGCAGTGAAGGACTAGACACCGGGGAGCTGTTTTTT. It yields the protein CASSEGLDTGELFF.

This clonotype came up many times. The CDR3 sequence: CSAGGGYEQYF. The CDR3 DNA reads TGCAGTGCCGGCGGGGGCTACGAGCAGTACTTC. V usage is TRBV20-1 and J usage is TRBJ2-7; 7 bases are shared with TRBD2. The CDR3 runs to 11 residues. The V gene end was trimmed by 6 bases and the J gene end by 3 bases; junction bases not matched to a gene: 2. CDR1 and CDR2 from the germline V gene are DFQATT and SNEGSKA (reference sequence).

There are many counts of this clonotype. V gene TRBV20-1 combines with J gene TRBJ2-7, with 8 bases lining up with TRBD1. CDR3 length equals 14 residues. The V segment lost 6 bases and the J segment 3 bases; nucleotides outside the gene matches: 10. The germline gives CDR1 DFQATT, CDR2 SNEGSKA (reference sequence). The CDR3 sequence is CSARTPDRDYEQYF. The CDR3 nucleotides read TGCAGTGCGAGAACACCGGACAGGGACTACGAGCAGTACTTC.

The chain combines TRBV5-1 with TRBJ1-4; tentatively, D is TRBD1 (6 bases). Germline assignment: CDR1 SGHRS and CDR2 YFSETQ. V was shortened by 3 bases and J by 12 bases, with 18 bases between the two germline ends. This CDR3 region has 14 residues. Here the CDR3 reads CASSSDRTPGELFF. CDR3 nucleotides: TGCGCCAGCAGCTCGGACAGAACTCCCGGGGAACTGTTTTTT.